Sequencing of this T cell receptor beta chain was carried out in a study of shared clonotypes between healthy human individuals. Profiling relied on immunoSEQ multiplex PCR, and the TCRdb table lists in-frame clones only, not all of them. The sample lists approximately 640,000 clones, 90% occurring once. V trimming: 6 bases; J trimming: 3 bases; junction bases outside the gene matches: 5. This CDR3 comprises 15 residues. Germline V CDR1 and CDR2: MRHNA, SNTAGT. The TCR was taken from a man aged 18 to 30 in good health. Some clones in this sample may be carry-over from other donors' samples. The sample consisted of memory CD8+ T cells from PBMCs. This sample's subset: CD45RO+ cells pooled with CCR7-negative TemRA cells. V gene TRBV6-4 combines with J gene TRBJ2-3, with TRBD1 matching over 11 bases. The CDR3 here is CASSPGTGGTDTQYF. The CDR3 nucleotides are TGTGCCAGCAGCCCCGGGACAGGGGGGACAGATACGCAGTATTTT.